There are many counts of the clone carrying this TCR beta chain. Antigen specificity is unknown. This sample is drawn from a study of identical twins. Whole-study findings and limits: Out-of-frame TCR alpha sharing observed in monozygotic twins exceeded model estimates. Sequences that were out-of-frame, alpha and twin-shared displayed an excess of low generation probability. Findings depended on cross-sectional statistics rather than tracking the same donors. For cord blood, abundant beta clonotypes had fewer insertions, unlike memory repertoires, which showed none.

Trimming took 3 bases from V and 9 from J; bases not matched to a gene: 6. In germline, CDR1 is SGHAT, CDR2 FQNNGV. The length of the CDR3 is 15 residues. TCRdb called the 5' RACE reads again in MiXCR, with one record for every CDR3 protein. The table includes over 200,000 distinct CDR3 sequences, over 9.5% detected once. Sequencing was carried out using memory T cells sorted from blood. This clonotype was sampled from a man aged 45-65 years in good health. The chain links TRBV11-2 to TRBJ2-1, with TRBD2 matching 12 bases. CDR3: CASSFTSGRLSEQFF. Written as DNA, the CDR3 is TGTGCCAGCAGCTTCACTAGCGGGAGGTTGAGTGAGCAGTTCTTC.